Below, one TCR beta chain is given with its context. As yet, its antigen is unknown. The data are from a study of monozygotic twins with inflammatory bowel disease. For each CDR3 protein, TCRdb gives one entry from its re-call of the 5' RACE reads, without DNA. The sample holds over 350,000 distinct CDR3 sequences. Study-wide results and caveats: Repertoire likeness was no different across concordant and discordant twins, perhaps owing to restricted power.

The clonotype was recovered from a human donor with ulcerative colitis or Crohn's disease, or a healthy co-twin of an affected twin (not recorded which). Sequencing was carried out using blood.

The chain's CDR3 is CASSVNRGSNTEAFF. This sequence joins TRBV6-1 and TRBJ1-1; TCRdb selects TRBD1, and the lack of DNA leaves this call unchecked. Germline-derived CDR1 and CDR2 are MNHNS and SASEGT. The CDR3 is 15 residues long.